This T cell receptor (beta chain) appears in the sequencing data of a study of shared clonotypes between healthy human individuals. Study-wide background: Each donor's CD4 naive and CD4 memory cells filled three plates apiece, CD8 naive two, and CD8 memory one.

Study results and caveats: It was only blood that was sampled, and tissue repertoires likely differ.

This CDR3 region has 16 residues. J was trimmed by 5 bases and V by 4 bases; bases with no gene match: 16. Germline loops: CDR1 SQVTM, CDR2 ANQGSEA. As concerns this clone: The antigen is not known.

Naive CD8 cells were CD45RO-negative, positively selected for CCR7, excluding terminally differentiated effector memory CD45RA+ cells. Those who donated were healthy HIV-negative adults, with no recent acute infections or vaccinations reported. Produced via immunoSEQ multiplex PCR; TCRdb's table is partial and in-frame only. The table has 2 million to 2.5 million clones, about 93% seen once. The TCR sequence derives from a man younger than 30 in good health. Some clones in this sample may be carry-over from other donors' samples. The sequenced material came from naive CD8+ T cells from PBMCs. V and J are TRBV29-1 and TRBJ1-1; TRBD1 agrees at 7 bases. The CDR3: CSVALAPPTGVTEAFF. Written as DNA, the CDR3 is TGCAGCGTTGCACTAGCCCCTCCAACAGGGGTAACTGAAGCTTTCTTT.